What follows are 17 T cell receptor beta chains derived from one specimen sequenced in a study of blood T cell repertoires in COVID-19. The assay was immunoSEQ multiplex PCR, and TCRdb's table has in-frame clones only and misses some. The data show around 230,000 clones, about 91% seen once. The specimen was PBMCs or T cells enriched from blood (not recorded which). The source is a woman aged 40-49 years with acute COVID-19.

The V call is TRBV3-1 (or the pseudogene TRBV3-2), the J call TRBJ2-2, with 9 bases lining up with TRBD1. CDR1 and CDR2 (germline): LGHDT, YNNKEL (reference sequence). V gave up 4 bases and J gave up 5 bases; unmatched junction bases: 8. The CDR3 runs 16 residues. CDR3 amino acids: CASSPAGTGRTGELFF. CDR3 coding DNA: TGTGCCAGCAGCCCCGCCGGGACAGGGCGGACCGGGGAGCTGTTTTTT.

This clone was recorded only once. The J gene is TRBJ1-5, the V gene TRBV24-1, with a tentative D call TRBD1 (6 bases). The CDR3 is made up of 14 amino acids. From germline, CDR1 is KGHDR and CDR2 SFDVKD. With 8 bases removed from V and 3 bases from J, the gap between germline ends came to 13 bases. The CDR3 is CATNQGSDNQPQHF. The CDR3 bases are TGTGCCACCAACCAGGGGTCGGACAATCAGCCCCAGCATTTT.

This clone was recorded once. The J gene is TRBJ1-4, the V gene TRBV7-2; tentative D call: TRBD1 (5 bases). The germline V and J ends were trimmed by 1 base and 8 bases, with 17 bases remaining between them. This CDR3 comprises 16 residues. The germline V gene encodes CDR1 SGHTA and CDR2 FQGNSA. CDR3 nucleotide sequence: TGTGCCAGCAGCTTAGGCCGGCAGGGCTCGTACGAAAAACTGTTTTTT. Residues: CASSLGRQGSYEKLFF. The full variable domain, in which reference TRBV7-2 and TRBJ1-4 provide the parts outside the CDR3, is GAGVSQSPSNKVTEKGKDVELRCDPISGHTALYWYRQSLGQGLEFLIYFQGNSAPDKSGLPSDRFSAERTGGSVSTLTIQRTQQEDSAVYLCASSLGRQGSYEKLFFGSGTQLSVL.

This clone was observed a single time. The chain carries TRBV5-1 and TRBJ2-3; TRBD2 matches at 9 bases. J lost 8 bases, V lost 3 bases, and 4 bases had no gene match. The CDR3 length is 13 residues. Germline values: CDR1 SGHRS, CDR2 YFSETQ. The CDR3: CASSSLAGPTQYF. The DNA of the CDR3 is TGCGCCAGCAGCTCTCTAGCGGGGCCTACGCAGTATTTT.

The chain uses TRBV7-9 and TRBJ2-5; D might be TRBD1 (6 bases). CDR3 length: 14 amino acids. With 5 bases removed from V and 5 bases from J, the gap between germline ends came to 15 bases. Germline CDR1 SEHNR, CDR2 FQNEAQ (reference sequence). The CDR3 sequence is CASSLGRGIETQYF. The DNA of the CDR3 is TGTGCCAGCAGCCTCGGTAGGGGGATCGAGACCCAGTACTTC.

This clone was picked up one time. V is TRBV5-8 and J is TRBJ1-6; a weak D match, TRBD1 (5 bases). Trimming left V 1 base short and J 6 bases short, with 17 bases between. The germline V gene has CDR1 SGHTS and CDR2 YDEGEE. The CDR3 has 17 residues. CDR3: CASSLLRGVGINSPLHF. DNA for the CDR3: TGTGCCAGCAGCTTGTTAAGGGGCGTAGGCATTAATTCACCCCTCCACTTT.

This clone occurred once. This chain connects TRBV10-2 to TRBJ2-1, with 7 bases fitting TRBD2. In germline, CDR1 is WSHSY, CDR2 SAAADI. V lost 3 bases and J lost 9; bases outside the gene matches: 5. The length of the CDR3 is 13 residues. The CDR3 nucleotides read TGCGCCAGCAGTGAAGGACTAGTCGGTGAGCAGTTCTTC. This gives the protein CASSEGLVGEQFF.

This chain joins TRBV9 and TRBJ2-1; no clear D gene. With 0 bases removed from V and 5 bases from J, the gap between germline ends came to 12 bases. The CDR3 contains 15 residues. Germline-derived CDR1 and CDR2 are SGDLS and YYNGEE. CDR3: CASSVGGSLNNEQFF. CDR3 coding DNA: TGTGCCAGCAGCGTAGGAGGCAGCCTGAACAATGAGCAGTTCTTC.

The table lists this clone with a few counts. The chain joins TRBV15 to TRBJ2-1; TRBD2 matches 10 bases. The CDR3 sequence is 19 residues long. Germline trimming cut 0 bases from V and 6 bases from J; bases unmatched to any gene: 14. Germline assignment: CDR1 LNHNV and CDR2 YYDKDF (reference sequence). CDR3 region: CATSRDPGVAGGLSNEQFF. In DNA, the CDR3 is TGTGCCACCAGCAGAGATCCCGGGGTAGCGGGAGGTCTCTCCAATGAGCAGTTCTTC.

The chain recombines TRBV25-1 with TRBJ1-2, with D perhaps TRBD1 (5 bases). The CDR3 spans 11 residues. Germline V gives CDR1 MGHDK, CDR2 SYGVNS. Trimming pared 5 bases from V and 8 bases from J, leaving 9 bases between. CDR3 sequence reads: CASSFGGGYTF. CDR3 in DNA: TGTGCCAGCAGTTTCGGGGGGGGCTACACCTTC.

This rearrangement joins TRBV4-3 to TRBJ2-7; TRBD2 agrees at 8 bases. There are 17 residues in the CDR3. Germline V gene lookup returns CDR1 LGHNA and CDR2 YSLEER. The V gene end was trimmed by 1 base and the J gene end by 4 bases; junction bases not matched to a gene: 12. For the CDR3, the DNA is TGCGCCAGCAGCCAAGTCCCACTAGCGGCAGACTTATACGAGCAGTACGTC. Translating it yields CASSQVPLAADLYEQYV.

This chain connects TRBV4-1 to TRBJ1-2, with D tentatively TRBD1 (5 bases). The CDR3 covers 13 residues. V was trimmed by 2 bases and J by 7 bases, leaving 11 bases between them. Germline V CDR1 and CDR2: MGHRA, YSYEKL. As DNA, the CDR3 is TGCGCCAGCAGCCAAAGCAGGGCTGGTGGCTACACCTTC. Encoded protein: CASSQSRAGGYTF.

The CDR3 sequence: CASSQERQGGISGNTIYF. CDR3 nucleotide sequence: TGCGCCAGCAGCCAAGAAAGACAGGGGGGGATCTCTGGAAACACCATATATTTT. V is TRBV4-3 and J is TRBJ1-3; TRBD1 agrees at 9 bases. Unmatched junction bases numbered 6, after V lost 0 bases and J lost 0 bases. There are 18 residues in the CDR3. Germline V CDR1 and CDR2: LGHNA, YSLEER.

In nucleotides, the CDR3 is TGTGCCAGCAGCTTAGGCTGGGGGACAAAGAACACTGAAGCTTTCTTT. It is translated as CASSLGWGTKNTEAFF. The rearrangement joins TRBV11-3 to TRBJ1-1; D possibly corresponds to TRBD1 (6 bases). With 1 base removed from V and 1 base from J, the gap between germline ends came to 13 bases. There are 16 residues in the CDR3. The germline V gene has CDR1 SGHNT and CDR2 YENEEA.

Here the CDR3 DNA reads TGTGCCAGCAGCCAAGGGACAGGGGCCCCAATGAACACTGAAGCTTTCTTT. Residues: CASSQGTGAPMNTEAFF. This chain uses TRBV3-1 (or the pseudogene TRBV3-2) with TRBJ1-1, with TRBD1 identical over 9 bases. Germline CDR1 and CDR2: LGHDT and YNNKEL (reference sequence). The V gene end was trimmed by 1 base and the J gene end by 0 bases; junction bases not matched to a gene: 6. This CDR3 is built from 17 residues.

Of note for this clone: The CDR3 does not close with the conserved phenylalanine or tryptophan, likely indicating a read error. It is unclear where the CDR3 begins or ends on the DNA, so no DNA is shown, and the CDR3 is as TCRdb lists it. The genes are TRBV3-1 (or the pseudogene TRBV3-2) and TRBJ2-7; TRBD2 reflects the table's D call only, with no check against the DNA. The CDR3 contains 12 residues when both ends are counted. Germline V gene lookup returns CDR1 LGHDT and CDR2 YNNKEL (reference sequence). The CDR3 reads CASSHQTPGGGL.

CDR3 loop: CASSSGQGHEKLFF. In DNA form, the CDR3 reads TGCGCCAGCAGCTCGGGGCAGGGGCATGAAAAACTGTTTTTT. The genes are TRBV5-1 and TRBJ1-4, with TRBD1 as a possible D gene (6 bases). V was cut by 3 bases and J by 6 bases, with 12 bases left in between. Germline lookup yields CDR1 SGHRS and CDR2 YFSETQ. The CDR3 is made up of 14 amino acids.